The clone carrying this T cell receptor beta chain has a count of ten or more. The target antigen is unknown. This record belongs to a study of T cells in Graves' hyperthyroidism and ophthalmopathy. Study-wide points: Researchers found most expanded thyroid clonotypes above 0.001 in blood as well. By a 13 V-J model, ophthalmopathy was set apart from stable hyperthyroidism.

Germline CDR1 and CDR2: MNHEY and SVGAGI. The CDR3 length is 15 residues. The V end lost 4 bases, the J end lost 0 bases, and 9 bases lay between the germline ends. Authors of the study amplified TCR beta CDR3 regions from RNA transcripts. TCR CDR3 underwent first-round RT-PCR with the HTBI primer set. Via MiXCR, TCRdb re-called the multiplex PCR reads, giving one row per CDR3 protein. The sample lists fewer than 750,000 distinct CDR3 sequences, roughly 46% occurring once. The sequence derives from a woman aged 18-29 years with Graves' hyperthyroidism. What was sequenced was peripheral blood or thyroid tissue (not recorded which). The chain couples TRBV6-5 to TRBJ1-4; unclear D gene. The DNA for the CDR3 is TGTGCCAGCAGTTGGGCCGGAGCAACTAATGAAAAACTGTTTTTT. Translated: CASSWAGATNEKLFF.